Each of the 23 T cell receptor beta chains below was sequenced from the same sample in a study of blood T cells in healthy people across ages. A second roughly 6 to 11 cycle PCR used barcoded and J-beta primers. TCRdb fed the 5' RACE reads into MiXCR, producing one record per CDR3 protein. This sample has approximately 800,000 distinct CDR3 sequences; about 34% occur once, and the top ten carry around 13%. Sequencing was performed on blood. Every receptor here comes from a man aged 18 to 29 in good health.

The chain combines TRBV6-1 with TRBJ1-5; D perhaps matches TRBD1 (5 bases). Trimming took off 0 bases at V and 7 bases at J, with 16 bases between the two ends. The CDR3 length is 16 residues. Germline-derived CDR1 and CDR2 are MNHNS and SASEGT. In DNA, the CDR3 is TGTGCCAGCAGTGAAGCGCATGGGGGGTGGTCACAGCCCCAGCATTTT. Translated: CASSEAHGGWSQPQHF.

This clonotype came up a few times. This chain uses TRBV25-1 with TRBJ1-1, with D possibly being TRBD1 (6 bases). Germline loops: CDR1 MGHDK, CDR2 SYGVNS. V lost 3 bases and J lost 6, with 11 bases in between. The CDR3 spans 13 residues. CDR3 in amino acids: CASSDLQGAEAFF. The CDR3 bases are TGTGCCAGCAGTGATCTACAGGGTGCTGAAGCTTTCTTT.

The chain has TRBV15 and TRBJ1-4; tentatively, D is TRBD1 (6 bases). Germline V gene data show CDR1 as LNHNV and CDR2 as YYDKDF (reference sequence). V gave up 0 bases and J gave up 7 bases, with 18 bases separating them. This CDR3 spans 17 amino acids. CDR3 nucleotide sequence: TGTGCCACCAGCAGAGATTACGGACAGACCCTCGTTGAAAAACTGTTTTTT. This codes for CATSRDYGQTLVEKLFF.

Points on this clonotype: At one of its ends the junction is not consistent with the germline gene, which may arise from a read error. The chain joins TRBV5-1 to TRBJ1-2; TRBD1 is a possible D gene (6 bases). Germline V CDR1 and CDR2: SGHRS, YFSETQ. The CDR3 runs 14 residues. The CDR3 bases are TGCGCCAGCAGCGTGGGCAGGGACAACTATAGCTACACCTTC. Amino acids: CASSVGRDNYSYTF.

DNA of the CDR3: TGTGCCATCACTACAGGGGTTCTCGTGTATGGCTACACCTTC. Its translation: CAITTGVLVYGYTF. The chain combines TRBV10-3 with TRBJ1-2; 7 bases are shared with TRBD1. CDR1 is ENHRY, CDR2 SYGVKD, per germline. The CDR3 is made up of 14 amino acids. J gave up 5 bases and V 7 bases, and 10 bases lay outside the gene matches.

The chain links TRBV27 to TRBJ1-6; a possible D gene is TRBD1 (5 bases). The CDR3 totals 16 residues. CDR1 is MNHEY, CDR2 SMNVEV, per germline (reference sequence). V lost 4 bases, J lost 9 bases, and 19 bases lay in between. In nucleotides, the CDR3 is TGTGCCAGCAGTTACCTCCCGACAGCCCGGGGTTCACCCCTCCACTTT. Protein sequence: CASSYLPTARGSPLHF.

The DNA of the CDR3 is TGTGCCAGCAGAAGACTAGCGGGGGGATCAGATACGCAGTATTTT. This translates into CASRRLAGGSDTQYF. The rearrangement links TRBV6-6 to TRBJ2-3; 13 bases match TRBD2. Germline values: CDR1 MNHNY, CDR2 SVGAGI (reference sequence). With V trimmed by 6 bases and J by 4 bases, 4 bases remained unmatched. This CDR3 comprises 15 residues.

In its sample, this clonotype was seen a few times. This chain uses TRBV4-2 with TRBJ2-5; maybe TRBD2 (7 bases). The CDR3 covers 15 residues. CDR1 and CDR2 from the germline V gene are LGHNA and YNFKEQ. The V gene lost 2 bases and the J gene lost 5 bases, with 15 bases spanning the gap. The CDR3 bases are TGTGCCAGCAGCCAAAGGGGGGGGGAGCTTGAGACCCAGTACTTC. It translates to CASSQRGGELETQYF.

The J gene is TRBJ1-1, the V gene TRBV20-1, with a weak D call TRBD1 (6 bases). Germline values: CDR1 DFQATT, CDR2 SNEGSKA (reference sequence). The germline V and J ends were trimmed by 1 base and 2 bases, with 11 bases remaining between them. CDR3 size: 14 residues. The CDR3 sequence: CSARVWGLNTEAFF. CDR3 bases: TGCAGTGCTAGAGTTTGGGGGCTAAACACTGAAGCTTTCTTT.

The chain joins TRBV12-3 or TRBV12-4 to TRBJ1-6; maybe TRBD1 (5 bases). V was shortened by 5 bases and J by 11 bases, with 10 bases between the two germline ends. This CDR3 has 12 residues. Written as DNA, the CDR3 is TGTGCCAGCAGTGCCTCGGGGGCACCCCTCCACTTT. This sequence encodes CASSASGAPLHF.

This clonotype has just a few counts. The chain recombines TRBV2 with TRBJ1-1; no clear D. Germline V CDR1 and CDR2: SNHLY, FYNNEI. V was shortened by 4 bases and J by 5 bases, with 11 bases between the two germline ends. The CDR3 contains 13 residues. Here the CDR3 reads CASSARSGTEAFF. The CDR3 DNA reads TGTGCCAGCAGTGCCAGGAGTGGGACTGAAGCTTTCTTT. Supplemented by reference TRBV2 and TRBJ1-1, the full variable domain reads EPEVTQTPSHQVTQMGQEVILRCVPISNHLYFYWYRQILGQKVEFLVSFYNNEISEKSEIFDDQFSVERPDGSNFTLKIRSTKLEDSAMYFCASSARSGTEAFFGQGTRLTVV.

In DNA, the CDR3 is TGTGCCAGCAGCTTAGAGGATAGCTCCTATAATTCACCCCTCCACTTT. Translation gives CASSLEDSSYNSPLHF. The chain has TRBV7-6 and TRBJ1-6, with D uncertain. V lost 1 base, J lost 0 bases, and 7 bases lay in between. CDR1 and CDR2 from the germline V gene are SGHVS and FNYEAQ. This CDR3 has 16 amino acids. Together with reference TRBV7-6 and TRBJ1-6, the CDR3 gives the full variable domain: GAGVSQSPRYKVTKRGQDVALRCDPISGHVSLYWYRQALGQGPEFLTYFNYEAQQDKSGLPNDRFSAERPEGSISTLTIQRTEQRDSAMYRCASSLEDSSYNSPLHFGNGTRLTVT.

The genes are TRBV5-1 and TRBJ1-2, with 7 bases lining up with TRBD1. The J segment lost 2 bases and the V segment lost 0 bases, leaving 4 bases of the junction unmatched. Per germline, CDR1 SGHRS and CDR2 YFSETQ. The CDR3 has 15 residues. CDR3 in DNA: TGCGCCAGCAGCTTGGCGGGACAGTTCAACTATGGCTACACCTTC. It is translated as CASSLAGQFNYGYTF.

The chain recombines TRBV6-5 with TRBJ2-5; 10 nucleotides match TRBD2. Matching the DNA end better, TRBJ2-7 makes the J call doubtful. Germline assignment: CDR1 MNHEY and CDR2 SVGAGI. The CDR3 has 15 amino acids. This CDR3 is CASSWDASGGYEQYF. For the CDR3, the DNA is TGTGCCAGCAGTTGGGACGCTAGCGGGGGATACGAGCAGTACTTC.

This clonotype appeared a few times. For the CDR3, the DNA is TGTGCCAGCAGTTGGGACAGGGCCTATGGCTACACCTTC. Encoded protein: CASSWDRAYGYTF. V gene TRBV27 combines with J gene TRBJ1-2; 9 positions agree with TRBD1. The CDR3 length is 13 residues. The junction had 1 base not matched to a gene; V was cut back by 4 bases and J by 4 bases. In germline, CDR1 is MNHEY, CDR2 SMNVEV (reference sequence).

This clonotype came up many times. The chain recombines TRBV2 with TRBJ2-1; 7 nucleotides agree with TRBD1. V lost 6 bases to trimming and J lost 7 bases; unmatched junction nucleotides: 12. Germline assignment: CDR1 SNHLY and CDR2 FYNNEI. The CDR3 consists of 15 residues. The CDR3 reads CASRQTGTERNEQFF. In DNA form, the CDR3 reads TGTGCCAGCAGGCAGACTGGGACAGAGAGGAATGAGCAGTTCTTC.

The chain carries TRBV29-1 and TRBJ2-7; 7 bases match TRBD1. The ends lost 4 bases at V and 1 base at J; junction bases unmatched: 1. CDR1 and CDR2 from the germline V gene are SQVTM and ANQGSEA. The CDR3 is 12 residues long. The CDR3 is CSVGGQSYEQYF. The CDR3 coding sequence is TGCAGCGTTGGGGGACAGTCCTACGAGCAGTACTTC.

Turning to this clonotype: The germline gene is not matched at one end of the junction; a read error may be the cause. The chain carries TRBV7-9 and TRBJ2-7; TRBD2 is a possible D gene (5 bases). The J call is in doubt because the DNA end fits TRBJ2-5 better. The CDR3 is 14 residues long. Germline V gene sequence: CDR1 SEHNR, CDR2 FQNEAQ (reference sequence). CDR3 sequence: CAGSSGMSGETQYF. CDR3 bases: TGTGCCGGCAGTTCGGGAATGAGTGGAGAGACCCAGTACTTC.

The sample holds many counts of this clonotype. This sequence joins TRBV7-9 and TRBJ2-7, with D uncertain. The CDR3 has 14 amino acids. From germline, CDR1 is SEHNR and CDR2 FQNEAQ (reference sequence). V was trimmed by 4 bases and J by 2 bases, leaving 12 bases between them. In DNA, the CDR3 is TGTGCCAGCAGCTCCGGTTCTAGGACCTACGAGCAGTACTTC. Its protein is CASSSGSRTYEQYF.

This clonotype was found a few times. The rearrangement uses TRBV6-2 or TRBV6-3 and TRBJ2-3; 10 bases align to TRBD2. This CDR3 region has 17 residues. In germline, CDR1 is MNHEY, CDR2 SVGEGT. Trimming cost V 6 bases and J 0 bases; bases outside gene matches: 9. Here the CDR3 reads CASSRLAGPTSTDTQYF. The CDR3 region has the DNA TGTGCCAGCAGCCGACTAGCGGGCCCCACTAGCACAGATACGCAGTATTTT.

This clonotype was seen once. DNA of the CDR3: TGTGCCAGCAGTGTGGACAGGGGCGGGGATGGCTACACCTTC. Translation: CASSVDRGGDGYTF. This chain uses TRBV12-3 or TRBV12-4 with TRBJ1-2; 9 bases agree with TRBD1. There are 14 residues in the CDR3. Losses at the gene ends were 5 bases for V and 6 bases for J; bases not matched to a gene: 7.

This clonotype was observed at least ten times. This chain connects TRBV20-1 to TRBJ2-5; no clear D. CDR1 and CDR2 from the germline V gene are DFQATT and SNEGSKA (reference sequence). Trimming shortened V by 4 bases and J by 4 bases, and 7 bases separated the two germline ends. There are 11 residues in the CDR3. This CDR3 is CSANAGETQYF. The CDR3 bases are TGCAGTGCTAATGCTGGAGAGACCCAGTACTTC.

The table lists this clonotype with a few counts. The chain is built from TRBV6-5 and TRBJ1-5; weak D call: TRBD1 (6 bases). Trimming took off 5 bases at V and 7 bases at J, with 12 bases between the two ends. This CDR3 is 13 amino acids long. Germline CDR1 is MNHEY and CDR2 is SVGAGI. CDR3 sequence (DNA): TGTGCCAGCAGTCAACAGGGTAAGCAGCCCCAGCATTTT. Its translation: CASSQQGKQPQHF.